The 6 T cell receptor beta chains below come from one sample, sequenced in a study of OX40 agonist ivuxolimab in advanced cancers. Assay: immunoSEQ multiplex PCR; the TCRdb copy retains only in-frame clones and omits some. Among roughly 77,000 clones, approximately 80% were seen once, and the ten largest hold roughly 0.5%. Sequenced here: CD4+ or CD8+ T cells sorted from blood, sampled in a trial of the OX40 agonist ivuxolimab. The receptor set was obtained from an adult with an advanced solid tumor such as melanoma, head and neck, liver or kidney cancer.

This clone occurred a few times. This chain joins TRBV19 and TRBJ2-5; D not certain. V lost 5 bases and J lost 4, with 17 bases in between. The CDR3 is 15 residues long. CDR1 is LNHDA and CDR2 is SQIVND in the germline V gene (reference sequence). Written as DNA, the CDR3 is TGTGCCAGTAGTCGAACGACTGAGTGGGTAGAGACCCAGTACTTC. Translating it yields CASSRTTEWVETQYF. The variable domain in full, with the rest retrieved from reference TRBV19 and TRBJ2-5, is DGGITQSPKYLFRKEGQNVTLSCEQNLNHDAMYWYRQDPGQGLRLIYYSQIVNDFQKGDIAEGYSVSREKKESFPLTVTSAQKNPTAFYLCASSRTTEWVETQYFGPGTRLLVL.

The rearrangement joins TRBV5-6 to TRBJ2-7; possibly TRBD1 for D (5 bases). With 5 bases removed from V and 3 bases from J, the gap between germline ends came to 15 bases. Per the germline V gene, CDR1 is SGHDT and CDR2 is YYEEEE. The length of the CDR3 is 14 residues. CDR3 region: CASRSGQQYYEQYF. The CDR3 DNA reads TGTGCCAGCAGATCAGGACAACAATACTACGAGCAGTACTTC. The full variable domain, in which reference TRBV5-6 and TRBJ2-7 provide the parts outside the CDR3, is DAGVTQSPTHLIKTRGQQVTLRCSPKSGHDTVSWYQQALGQGPQFIFQYYEEEERQRGNFPDRFSGHQFPNYSSELNVNALLLGDSALYLCASRSGQQYYEQYFGPGTRLTVT.

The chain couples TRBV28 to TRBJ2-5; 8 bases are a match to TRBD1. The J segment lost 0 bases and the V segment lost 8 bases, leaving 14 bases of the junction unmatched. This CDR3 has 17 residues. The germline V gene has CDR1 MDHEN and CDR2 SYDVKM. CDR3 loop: CASLPAWDRNYQETQYF. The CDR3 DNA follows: TGTGCCAGCCTCCCAGCTTGGGACAGGAATTACCAAGAGACCCAGTACTTC.

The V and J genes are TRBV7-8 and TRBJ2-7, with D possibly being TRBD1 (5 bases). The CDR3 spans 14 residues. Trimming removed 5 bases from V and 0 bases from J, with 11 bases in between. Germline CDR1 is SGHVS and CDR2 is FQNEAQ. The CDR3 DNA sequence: TGTGCCAGCAGCCCCCAGGGTGTCTCCTACGAGCAGTACTTC. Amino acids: CASSPQGVSYEQYF.

The CDR3 bases are TGTGCCAGCAGTTTGGAAGGGAGAGGGGCGTCCTACGAGCAGTACTTC. Its protein product is CASSLEGRGASYEQYF. V usage is TRBV27 and J usage is TRBJ2-7, with D perhaps assigned TRBD1 or TRBD2 (5 bases each). V was cut by 3 bases and J by 1 base, with 16 bases left in between. The CDR3 extends over 16 amino acids. The germline V gene has CDR1 MNHEY and CDR2 SMNVEV (reference sequence).

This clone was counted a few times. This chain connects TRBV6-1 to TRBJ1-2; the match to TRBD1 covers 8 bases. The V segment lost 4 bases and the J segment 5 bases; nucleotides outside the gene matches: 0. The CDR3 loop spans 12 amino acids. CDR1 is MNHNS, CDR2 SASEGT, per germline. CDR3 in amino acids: CASSGQGYGYTF. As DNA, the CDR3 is TGTGCCAGCAGTGGACAGGGGTATGGCTACACCTTC.